A single sample is the source of the 29 T cell receptor beta chains below, sequenced in a study of CD8 T cells in Susac syndrome. Random hexamers were used to reverse transcribe about 0.45 to 1 ug of RNA. TCRdb redid the calling of the immunoSEQ multiplex PCR reads with MiXCR, one entry per CDR3 protein. The sample has roughly 150,000 distinct CDR3 sequences; just under 97% are singletons. Sequencing used CD8+ T cells from PBMCs. The source is a human donor with multiple sclerosis.

The V call is TRBV11-2, the J call TRBJ2-1; D is unresolved. This CDR3 contains 10 residues. Germline V gene sequence: CDR1 SGHAT, CDR2 FQNNGV. V was cut by 3 bases and J by 9 bases, with 3 bases left in between. This chain's CDR3 is CASSLVEQFF. The CDR3 DNA reads TGTGCCAGCAGCTTGGTTGAGCAGTTCTTC.

The chain carries TRBV9 and TRBJ2-5, with TRBD2 identical over 11 bases. The CDR3 is 16 amino acids. V was clipped by 4 bases and J by 5 bases; unmatched bases: 10. The germline CDR1 and CDR2 sequences are SGDLS and YYNGEE. In DNA, the CDR3 is TGTGCCAGCAGCAATAACTTAGCGGGGGGGCCCGAGACCCAGTACTTC. Protein: CASSNNLAGGPETQYF.

The CDR3 loop is CASSARLAVQETQYF. In DNA, the CDR3 is TGTGCCAGCAGCGCCAGACTAGCGGTCCAAGAGACCCAGTACTTC. The chain links TRBV6-5 to TRBJ2-5; 9 positions agree with TRBD2. This CDR3 is built from 15 residues. From germline, CDR1 is MNHEY and CDR2 SVGAGI. The V segment lost 6 bases and the J segment 1 base; nucleotides outside the gene matches: 6.

This clonotype is labeled medium-sized. The chain uses TRBV7-2 and TRBJ1-4, with no clear D. CDR3 length equals 15 residues. The V gene lost 1 base and the J gene lost 7 bases, with 13 bases spanning the gap. CDR1 is SGHTA and CDR2 is FQGNSA in the germline V gene. The CDR3 region is CASSLEPGPGEKLFF. In nucleotides, the CDR3 is TGTGCCAGCAGCTTAGAACCGGGCCCAGGTGAAAAACTGTTTTTT.

The chain recombines TRBV30 with TRBJ2-5; no clear D. V lost 1 base to trimming and J lost 5 bases, with 11 bases between them. The CDR3 runs to 13 residues. The V gene's germline CDR1 is GTSNPN and CDR2 SVGIG (reference sequence). CDR3 DNA sequence: TGTGCCTGGAGTGATAACTCTGGGGAGACCCAGTACTTC. It codes for CAWSDNSGETQYF.

The gene calls are TRBV20-1 and TRBJ1-2; D uncertain. The CDR3 loop spans 10 amino acids. CDR1 and CDR2 from the germline V gene are DFQATT and SNEGSKA (reference sequence). The V gene lost 7 bases and the J gene lost 8 bases, with 11 bases spanning the gap. For the CDR3, the DNA is TGCAGTGTAGGGATGGAGGGCTACACCTTC. This translates into CSVGMEGYTF.

The chain joins TRBV30 to TRBJ2-1; D gene uncertain. The CDR3 has 13 amino acids. Trimming took 0 bases from V and 6 from J, leaving 9 bases between them. Germline V gene sequence: CDR1 GTSNPN, CDR2 SVGIG (reference sequence). The CDR3 region is CAWSVLFGNEQFF. Here the CDR3 DNA reads TGTGCCTGGAGTGTCCTCTTTGGCAATGAGCAGTTCTTC.

This chain uses TRBV29-1 with TRBJ1-2; no clear D gene. The V end was cut by 3 bases, the J end by 3 bases, with 5 bases between. The CDR3 consists of 11 residues. CDR1 SQVTM and CDR2 ANQGSEA come from the germline V gene. This CDR3 reads CSVEAHYGYTF. The CDR3 DNA reads TGCAGCGTTGAGGCCCACTATGGCTACACCTTC.

The rearrangement joins TRBV9 to TRBJ2-1; D possibly corresponds to TRBD2 (6 bases). Germline assignment: CDR1 SGDLS and CDR2 YYNGEE. Between the trimmed V and J ends, which lost 3 bases and 10 bases, there was a span of 11 bases. The CDR3 totals 12 residues. In DNA form, the CDR3 reads TGTGCCAGCAGCGCGGACTACCCAGAGCAGTTCTTC. Protein sequence: CASSADYPEQFF.

The chain has TRBV7-9 and TRBJ1-3; D is undetermined. The CDR3 extends over 13 amino acids. Trimming left V 1 base short and J 4 bases short, with 5 bases between. The V gene's germline CDR1 is SEHNR and CDR2 FQNEAQ (reference sequence). The CDR3 loop is CASSLGVGNTIYF. CDR3 in DNA: TGTGCCAGCAGCTTAGGCGTCGGAAACACCATATATTTT.

The V gene is TRBV29-1, the J gene TRBJ2-1; D tentatively reads TRBD1 or TRBD2 (6 bases each). CDR3 size: 13 residues. Germline CDR1 SQVTM, CDR2 ANQGSEA. Trimming left V 7 bases short and J 4 bases short, with 14 bases between. For the CDR3, the DNA is TGCAGCGCGCCTAAGGGGGGTTACAATGAGCAGTTCTTC. It yields the protein CSAPKGGYNEQFF.

The rearrangement links TRBV27 to TRBJ2-5; D is ambiguous. Germline loops: CDR1 MNHEY, CDR2 SMNVEV (reference sequence). The CDR3 extends over 13 amino acids. The V end was cut by 3 bases, the J end by 0 bases, with 5 bases between. CDR3 amino acids: CASSLDDQETQYF. In DNA, the CDR3 is TGTGCCAGCAGTTTGGATGACCAAGAGACCCAGTACTTC.

V and J are TRBV13 and TRBJ1-1, with D perhaps TRBD1 (5 bases). CDR1 and CDR2 from the germline V gene are PRHDT and FYEKMQ (reference sequence). The CDR3 spans 13 residues. V was clipped by 0 bases and J by 6 bases, with 8 bases between them. CDR3 in amino acids: CASSLGRGAEAFF. The CDR3, as DNA: TGTGCCAGCAGCTTAGGAAGGGGCGCTGAAGCTTTCTTT. The whole variable domain, filled in from reference TRBV13 and TRBJ1-1, reads AAGVIQSPRHLIKEKRETATLKCYPIPRHDTVYWYQQGPGQDPQFLISFYEKMQSDKGSIPDRFSAQQFSDYHSELNMSSLELGDSALYFCASSLGRGAEAFFGQGTRLTVV.

This rearrangement joins TRBV7-2 to TRBJ2-7; perhaps TRBD1 as D (6 bases). Germline V lookup: CDR1 SGHTA, CDR2 FQGNSA. The V end was cut by 5 bases, the J end by 5 bases, with 10 bases between. The length of the CDR3 is 12 residues. As DNA, the CDR3 is TGTGCCAGCAGCACGACAGGAGACGAGCAGTACTTC. This codes for CASSTTGDEQYF.

The gene calls are TRBV7-9 and TRBJ2-1; TRBD1 matches at 8 bases. V lost 5 bases to trimming and J lost 10 bases; unmatched junction nucleotides: 7. The CDR3 runs to 13 residues. Germline lookup yields CDR1 SEHNR and CDR2 FQNEAQ (reference sequence). The CDR3 bases are TGTGCCAGCAGCCCGGACAGGGTAGACGAGCAGTTCTTC. This encodes CASSPDRVDEQFF.

This rearrangement joins TRBV30 to TRBJ1-2; perhaps TRBD1 as D (5 bases). Germline CDR1 GTSNPN, CDR2 SVGIG (reference sequence). The V end lost 8 bases, the J end lost 10 bases, and 14 bases lay between the germline ends. This CDR3 is built from 10 residues. The CDR3 loop reads CAKYGTHYTF. Here the CDR3 DNA reads TGTGCCAAGTATGGGACTCACTACACCTTC.

DNA for the CDR3: TGCAGTGCTAGAGATAGTCCCGACTACGAGCAGTACTTC. Its protein product is CSARDSPDYEQYF. V usage is TRBV20-1 and J usage is TRBJ2-7; D remains ambiguous. With 0 bases removed from V and 3 bases from J, the gap between germline ends came to 9 bases. Germline lookup yields CDR1 DFQATT and CDR2 SNEGSKA (reference sequence). The CDR3 spans 13 residues.

In DNA form, the CDR3 reads TGTGCCAGCAGCAGCGTAGCGGGGGGTCAAGAGACCCAGTACTTC. It translates to CASSSVAGGQETQYF. The gene calls are TRBV9 and TRBJ2-5; 10 bases line up with TRBD2. The CDR3 has 15 amino acids. Germline CDR1 is SGDLS and CDR2 is YYNGEE. V trimming: 4 bases; J trimming: 2 bases; junction bases outside the gene matches: 5. Based on the CDR3 plus reference TRBV9 and TRBJ2-5, the full variable domain is DSGVTQTPKHLITATGQRVTLRCSPRSGDLSVYWYQQSLDQGLQFLIQYYNGEERAKGNILERFSAQQFPDLHSELNLSSLELGDSALYFCASSSVAGGQETQYFGPGTRLLVL.

This chain joins TRBV6-1 and TRBJ1-5; D not resolved. The V and J ends lost 2 bases and 0 bases respectively, with 8 bases between them. The length of the CDR3 is 15 residues. The germline V gene has CDR1 MNHNS and CDR2 SASEGT. The DNA for the CDR3 is TGTGCCAGCAGTGAAACCTTGTATAGCAATCAGCCCCAGCATTTT. Residues: CASSETLYSNQPQHF.

The chain is built from TRBV25-1 and TRBJ1-1, with unresolved D. The V gene's germline CDR1 is MGHDK and CDR2 SYGVNS. V dropped 1 base and J dropped 5 bases, with 11 bases sitting between them. The CDR3 loop spans 14 amino acids. CDR3 nucleotide sequence: TGTGCCAGCAGTGAATTAGGTGTCTGGACTGAAGCTTTCTTT. Protein: CASSELGVWTEAFF.

This clonotype came up once. This sequence joins TRBV4-1 and TRBJ2-5; D gene ambiguous. Germline loops: CDR1 MGHRA, CDR2 YSYEKL. This CDR3 spans 14 amino acids. V lost 1 base to trimming and J lost 2 bases, with 8 bases between them. As DNA, the CDR3 is TGCGCCAGCAGCCAAGTAGCCAATCAAGAGACCCAGTACTTC. It yields the protein CASSQVANQETQYF.

This chain links TRBV3-1 with TRBJ2-7; no reliable D call. Germline V gene sequence: CDR1 LGHDT, CDR2 YNNKEL (reference sequence). Trimming shortened V by 5 bases and J by 5 bases, and 19 bases separated the two germline ends. CDR3 length: 15 amino acids. The CDR3: CASSSRVARQDEQYF. The CDR3 DNA reads TGTGCCAGCAGCTCAAGGGTCGCGCGGCAGGACGAGCAGTACTTC.

This chain uses TRBV12-3 or TRBV12-4 with TRBJ1-2; D is unclear. This CDR3 has 15 amino acids. The V end was cut by 3 bases, the J end by 6 bases, with 17 bases between. CDR3 sequence (DNA): TGTGCCAGCAGTTTCGGTCCGGGCCCGAGGGATGGCTACACCTTC. Its translation is CASSFGPGPRDGYTF.

The chain employs TRBV7-3 and TRBJ2-1; D unclear. The V end lost 2 bases, the J end lost 9 bases, and 17 bases lay between the germline ends. The length of the CDR3 is 15 residues. Per the germline V gene, CDR1 is SGHTA and CDR2 is FQGTGA. CDR3 nucleotide sequence: TGTGCCAGCAGCTTAGGCGGTGGGGTGGGTAGTGAGCAGTTCTTC. This codes for CASSLGGGVGSEQFF.

CDR3 coding DNA: TGCAGCGTGGAGGGGACTAGCGGGGGGCCGAGCACAGATACGCAGTATTTT. This codes for CSVEGTSGGPSTDTQYF. The rearrangement joins TRBV29-1 to TRBJ2-3; TRBD2 matches at 15 bases. The CDR3 runs 17 residues. Trimming took 6 bases from V and 0 from J; bases not matched to a gene: 7. CDR1 is SQVTM and CDR2 is ANQGSEA in the germline V gene.

This clonotype appeared a single time. The chain uses TRBV29-1 and TRBJ2-7; D remains unclear. V lost 0 bases and J 3 bases, leaving 6 bases between the germline ends. Germline assignment: CDR1 SQVTM and CDR2 ANQGSEA. This CDR3 has 12 amino acids. CDR3: CSVEEGFYEQYF. The CDR3 DNA reads as TGCAGCGTTGAAGAGGGGTTCTACGAGCAGTACTTC.

This chain links TRBV20-1 with TRBJ2-5, with D unclear. Germline CDR1 is DFQATT and CDR2 is SNEGSKA (reference sequence). V was shortened by 2 bases and J by 4 bases, with 5 bases between the two germline ends. The CDR3 consists of 11 residues. In DNA form, the CDR3 reads TGCAGTGCTAGATTTGTAGAGACCCAGTACTTC. Amino acid sequence: CSARFVETQYF.

J is TRBJ2-5 and V is TRBV12-3 or TRBV12-4, with D possibly matching TRBD2 (5 bases). The germline V and J ends were trimmed by 3 bases and 1 base, with 15 bases remaining between them. This CDR3 has 16 amino acids. CDR3 sequence: CASSLFLASRQETQYF. CDR3 in DNA: TGTGCCAGCAGTTTGTTTTTGGCTAGCCGCCAAGAGACCCAGTACTTC.

The chain uses TRBV30 and TRBJ2-3; D is unresolved. Germline V gene sequence: CDR1 GTSNPN, CDR2 SVGIG (reference sequence). V shed 0 bases and J shed 6 bases, with 7 bases lying between them. The CDR3 covers 12 residues. The DNA of the CDR3 is TGTGCCTGGAGTGTATTAGGGGATACGCAGTATTTT. It codes for CAWSVLGDTQYF. Filled out from reference TRBV30 and TRBJ2-3, the complete variable domain reads SQTIHQWPATLVQPVGSPLSLECTVEGTSNPNLYWYRQAAGRGLQLLFYSVGIGQISSEVPQNLSASRPQDRQFILSSKKLLLSDSGFYLCAWSVLGDTQYFGPGTRLTVL.